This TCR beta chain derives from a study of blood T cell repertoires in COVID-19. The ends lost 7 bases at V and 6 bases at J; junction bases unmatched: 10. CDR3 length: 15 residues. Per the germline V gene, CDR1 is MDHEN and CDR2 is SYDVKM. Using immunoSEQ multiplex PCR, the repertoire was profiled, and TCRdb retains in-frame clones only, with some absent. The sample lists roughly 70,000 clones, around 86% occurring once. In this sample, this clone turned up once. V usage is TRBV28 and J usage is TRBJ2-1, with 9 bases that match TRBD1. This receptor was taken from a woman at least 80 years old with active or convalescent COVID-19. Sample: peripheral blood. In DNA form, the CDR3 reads TGTGCCAGCACGGCCCCCGGGACAGGGACCAATGAGCAGTTCTTC. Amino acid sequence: CASTAPGTGTNEQFF.